What follows are 17 T cell receptor beta chains derived from one specimen sequenced in a study of tissue T cells after allogeneic stem cell transplantation. Clones were sequenced by immunoSEQ multiplex PCR, and TCRdb holds only the in-frame ones, with some missing. The sample carries about 21,000 clones, roughly two thirds recorded once. The material sequenced was blood. The receptors stem from a female BALB/c mouse in good health. Strain haplotype (MHC): H2-d.

A word on this clone: Gene labels here are mouse ones. Read data end 1 residue before the CDR3 end; the end is taken from the germline J gene. The V call is TRBV13-3, the J call TRBJ2-5; 11 bases are shared with TRBD2. J lost 0 bases, V lost 2 bases, and 5 bases had no gene match. CDR1 NNHDY and CDR2 SYVADS come from the germline V gene. The CDR3 extends over 17 amino acids. The CDR3: CASSEGGLGDNQDTQYF. The CDR3 bases that were read are TGTGCCAGCAGTGAAGGGGGACTGGGGGACAACCAAGACACCCAGTAC.

As for this clone: Gene names refer to mouse genes. The CDR3 end falls 1 residue outside the read, so it is completed with the germline J gene. V is TRBV19 and J is TRBJ2-4; 7 nucleotides agree with TRBD2. Germline trimming cut 2 bases from V and 2 bases from J; bases unmatched to any gene: 2. CDR1 is FNHDT, CDR2 SITEND, per germline (reference sequence). The CDR3 runs 14 residues. Incomplete CDR3 DNA: TGTGCCAGCAGTATTCTGGGGGTTCAAAACACCTTGTAC. This encodes CASSILGVQNTLY. The CDR3 in its entirety is CASSILGVQNTLYF.

On this clone itself: Gene names are mouse gene names. With the read ending 1 residue before the CDR3 end, the germline J gene is used to fill in that end. The chain recombines TRBV1 with TRBJ2-1; TRBD2 matches at 9 bases. The CDR3 totals 15 residues. J gave up 3 bases and V 0 bases, and 0 bases lay outside the gene matches. The germline CDR1 and CDR2 sequences are NSQYPW and LRSPGD (reference sequence). This CDR3 reads CTCSAETGGYAEQFF. The CDR3 DNA, read in part, is TGCACCTGCAGTGCAGAGACTGGGGGCTATGCTGAGCAGTTC.

This clone was seen just once. Germline and genes here are mouse. The read is 1 residue too short to cover the CDR3 end, so that end is filled in from the germline J gene. The sample holds other DNA sequences that translate to the same CDR3. The gene calls are TRBV4 and TRBJ1-2; D is perhaps TRBD1 (5 bases). This CDR3 spans 12 amino acids. Trimming cost V 6 bases and J 2 bases, with 7 bases left between them. Germline V gene data show CDR1 as LGHDT and CDR2 as YNNKQL (reference sequence). The CDR3 spells CASSHRNSDYTF. Partial CDR3 DNA: TGTGCCAGCAGTCACAGGAACTCCGACTACACC.

In the case of this clone: Gene names refer to mouse genes. The read ends 1 residue before the CDR3 terminus; that terminus is restored from the germline J gene. In the same sample, other DNA sequences code for this CDR3. This rearrangement joins TRBV20 to TRBJ2-2, with a weak D call TRBD1 (5 bases). Germline assignment: CDR1 GFQATS and CDR2 STVNSAI. This CDR3 has 14 residues. V was pared by 0 bases and J by 1 base, with 6 bases between. CDR3 in amino acids: CGARDGQNTGQLYF. The sequenced CDR3 bases are TGTGGTGCTAGGGATGGACAAAACACCGGGCAGCTCTAC.

Details on this clone: Mouse gene names apply. The CDR3 is cut off 1 residue early in the read; its end comes from the germline J gene. This chain joins TRBV13-2 and TRBJ2-7; the D is unclear. The CDR3 is made up of 12 amino acids. V shed 0 bases and J shed 0 bases, with 1 base lying between them. Germline CDR1 NNHNN, CDR2 SYGAGS (reference sequence). Incomplete CDR3 DNA: TGTGCCAGCGGTGATGGCTCCTATGAACAGTAC. Translated, it gives CASGDGSYEQY. The whole CDR3 sequence reads CASGDGSYEQYF.

In its sample, this clone was seen a few times. Genes here carry mouse names. The read finishes 1 residue shy of the CDR3 end, and the germline J gene is used to complete it. The chain uses TRBV5 and TRBJ2-7; perhaps TRBD1 as D (6 bases). Germline V gene sequence: CDR1 LGHNA, CDR2 YNLKQL (reference sequence). The CDR3 extends over 12 amino acids. V was trimmed by 6 bases and J by 5 bases, leaving 11 bases between them. The covered CDR3 bases are TGTGCCAGCAGGAATCAGGGGAATGAACAGTAC. This sequence encodes CASRNQGNEQY. The whole CDR3 sequence reads CASRNQGNEQYF.

In the case of this clone: Gene names are the mouse ones. The sequenced fragment ends 1 residue before the CDR3 boundary, so the rest is inferred from the germline J gene. This chain links TRBV4 with TRBJ2-4; 12 nucleotides align to TRBD2. Germline loops: CDR1 LGHDT, CDR2 YNNKQL (reference sequence). The CDR3 is made up of 17 amino acids. V trimming: 5 bases; J trimming: 0 bases; junction bases outside the gene matches: 6. The CDR3 here is CASSLGTGGLSQNTLYF. Partial CDR3 DNA: TGTGCCAGCAGCCTCGGGACTGGGGGGCTCAGTCAAAACACCTTGTAC.

Concerning this clone itself: Each gene name is a mouse one. The CDR3 extends 1 residue past the end of the read, so its final part is completed from the germline J gene. This sequence joins TRBV20 and TRBJ2-2; 7 bases align to TRBD1. After removal of 3 bases from V and 4 bases from J, the junction contained 2 bases not matched to a gene. Germline V gene data show CDR1 as GFQATS and CDR2 as STVNSAI. The CDR3 is 13 amino acids. This CDR3 reads CGARQGPTGQLYF. Incomplete CDR3 DNA: TGTGGTGCTAGACAGGGGCCCACCGGGCAGCTCTAC.

About this clone: Gene names and germline refer to mouse. The read ends 1 residue shy of where the CDR3 ends; the end is completed using the germline J gene. The J gene is TRBJ2-4, the V gene TRBV13-2, with 7 bases identical to TRBD2. The CDR3 length is 13 residues. V lost 5 bases and J lost 3; bases outside the gene matches: 3. From germline, CDR1 is NNHNN and CDR2 SYGAGS (reference sequence). CDR3 DNA (partial): TGTGCCAGCGGGACTGGGAGACAAAACACCTTGTAC. It translates to CASGTGRQNTLY. From start to end, the CDR3 is CASGTGRQNTLYF.

About this clone itself: Gene and germline names: mouse. The sequenced CDR3 bases are TGTGCCAGCAGCTTCAGAATTTCCAACGAAAGATTATTT. It encodes CASSFRISNERLF. The full CDR3 reads CASSFRISNERLFF. V gene TRBV4 combines with J gene TRBJ1-4; D not certain. The CDR3 end lies 1 residue beyond the end of the read and is filled in from the germline J gene. This CDR3 spans 14 amino acids. The germline gives CDR1 LGHDT, CDR2 YNNKQL (reference sequence). Trimming shortened V by 4 bases and J by 0 bases, and 6 bases separated the two germline ends.

Turning to this clone: The genes and germline here are from mouse. The read ends 1 residue early relative to the CDR3; the germline J gene fills the gap. This specimen includes other DNA sequences encoding the same CDR3. V and J are TRBV13-2 and TRBJ2-5, with 8 positions matching TRBD2. CDR3 size: 13 residues. Germline CDR1 reads NNHNN; CDR2 reads SYGAGS (reference sequence). The junction had 3 bases not matched to a gene; V was cut back by 3 bases and J by 6 bases. The covered CDR3 bases are TGTGCCAGCGGTGGCACTGGGGGTGACACCCAGTAC. Protein: CASGGTGGDTQY. The whole CDR3 sequence is CASGGTGGDTQYF.

Notes on this clone: Gene names denote mouse genes. The missing CDR3 end, 1 residue past where the read stops, is filled in from the germline J gene. J is TRBJ2-5 and V is TRBV24, with 8 bases lining up with TRBD2. The ends lost 1 base at V and 5 bases at J; junction bases unmatched: 2. Germline V gives CDR1 KGHTA, CDR2 FRNEEI. CDR3 length: 14 residues. Partial CDR3 DNA: TGTGCCAGCAGTCTGTGGGGGGGGGCAGACACCCAGTAC. Translating gives CASSLWGGADTQY. The complete CDR3 sequence is CASSLWGGADTQYF.

For this clone: Gene labels here are mouse ones. The CDR3 extends 1 residue past the end of the read, so its final part is completed from the germline J gene. The chain recombines TRBV13-1 with TRBJ2-3; D might be TRBD2 (6 bases). The CDR3 is made up of 16 amino acids. Germline CDR1 NSHNY, CDR2 SYGAGN. V shed 3 bases and J shed 0 bases, with 14 bases lying between them. CDR3 region: CASSAFRDSSAETLYF. The sequenced part of the CDR3 DNA is TGTGCCAGCAGTGCCTTCCGGGACTCTAGTGCAGAAACGCTGTAT.

In the case of this clone: Genes and germline are mouse. Incomplete CDR3 DNA: TGTGCCAGCGGACCGGGACAATATAATTCGCCCCTCTAC. Translated: CASGPGQYNSPLY. The CDR3 in its entirety is CASGPGQYNSPLYF. The chain has TRBV13-2 and TRBJ1-6; D is possibly TRBD1 (6 bases). The sequence runs out 1 residue before the end of the CDR3; the remainder is reconstructed from the germline J gene. TRBJ1-6 is annotated as an ORF whose role is uncertain. The germline V and J ends were trimmed by 5 bases and 4 bases, with 10 bases remaining between them. Looked up from germline, CDR1 is NNHNN and CDR2 is SYGAGS (reference sequence). The CDR3 contains 14 residues.

Of note for this clone: The gene names given are mouse names. Read coverage stops 1 residue before the CDR3 terminus; the germline J gene supplies the remainder. The chain uses TRBV13-2 and TRBJ1-3; D might be TRBD1 (5 bases). CDR3 length equals 19 residues. CDR1 is NNHNN, CDR2 SYGAGS, per germline (reference sequence). V was pared by 3 bases and J by 0 bases, with 22 bases between. CDR3 DNA (partial): TGTGCCAGCGGTGCCCCCAGAGAGGGGAGGAGCCGTTCTGGAAATACGCTCTAT. Its translation is CASGAPREGRSRSGNTLY. The entire CDR3 protein is CASGAPREGRSRSGNTLYF.

Of note for this clone: The listed genes are named as in mouse. The CDR3 end falls 1 residue outside the read, so it is completed with the germline J gene. V and J are TRBV31 and TRBJ1-4; weak D call: TRBD1 (6 bases). Per the germline V gene, CDR1 is GKSSPN and CDR2 is SITVG. Trimming took off 0 bases at V and 0 bases at J, with 11 bases between the two ends. The length of the CDR3 is 16 residues. The CDR3 DNA, read in part, is TGTGCCTGGAGTCTAGGGGGGCTTCTTTCCAACGAAAGATTATTT. Its translation: CAWSLGGLLSNERLF. The CDR3 reads in full as CAWSLGGLLSNERLFF.